Detailed here is one T cell receptor (beta chain). The CDR3 is 17 residues long. CDR1 is SEHNR and CDR2 is FQNEAQ in the germline V gene (reference sequence). With 0 bases removed from V and 4 bases from J, the gap between germline ends came to 16 bases. TCRdb processed the RT-PCR reads anew with MiXCR; each CDR3 protein has one entry. The sample has about 72,000 distinct CDR3 sequences; around 27% are singletons. The data were obtained in a study of patients and donors after allogeneic stem cell transplantation. The chain recombines TRBV7-9 with TRBJ2-1, with D possibly TRBD2 on 6 matching bases. Material for sequencing was blood, either unsorted or a sorted T cell fraction (not recorded which). This receptor was identified in a human donor who was either an allogeneic HSCT recipient or a stem cell or donor lymphocyte infusion donor (not recorded which). It is not recorded whose cells these are; they may come from a transplant donor. This chain's CDR3 is CASSLAGETRGYNEQFF. CDR3 DNA sequence: TGTGCCAGCAGCTTAGCAGGGGAGACTAGGGGATACAATGAGCAGTTCTTC.